This T cell receptor beta chain was sequenced for a study of breast tumors, draining lymph nodes, adjacent tissues. Regarding the study as a whole: Findings are consistent with lymph node origin and intratumoral expansion of most tumor T cells.

Axillary draining lymph nodes of breast cancer patients supplied the node samples. TCRdb ran MiXCR on the multiplex PCR reads and lists one entry per CDR3 protein. The sample records roughly 220,000 distinct CDR3 sequences, 34% being singletons. In this sample, this clonotype turned up many times. As yet, its antigen is unknown. The CDR3 is made up of 14 amino acids. Per the germline V gene, CDR1 is SQVTM and CDR2 is ANQGSEA. Trimming removed 6 bases from V and 4 bases from J; junction bases left unmatched: 12. The chain combines TRBV29-1 with TRBJ2-7; 7 bases map to TRBD2. Sequenced: axillary lymph node tissue. This clonotype originated in a female donor with breast cancer. Some clones in this sample may be carry-over from other donors' samples. The CDR3 spells CSVPISGNRYEQYF. CDR3 nucleotides: TGCAGCGTCCCCATCAGCGGGAATAGGTACGAGCAGTACTTC.